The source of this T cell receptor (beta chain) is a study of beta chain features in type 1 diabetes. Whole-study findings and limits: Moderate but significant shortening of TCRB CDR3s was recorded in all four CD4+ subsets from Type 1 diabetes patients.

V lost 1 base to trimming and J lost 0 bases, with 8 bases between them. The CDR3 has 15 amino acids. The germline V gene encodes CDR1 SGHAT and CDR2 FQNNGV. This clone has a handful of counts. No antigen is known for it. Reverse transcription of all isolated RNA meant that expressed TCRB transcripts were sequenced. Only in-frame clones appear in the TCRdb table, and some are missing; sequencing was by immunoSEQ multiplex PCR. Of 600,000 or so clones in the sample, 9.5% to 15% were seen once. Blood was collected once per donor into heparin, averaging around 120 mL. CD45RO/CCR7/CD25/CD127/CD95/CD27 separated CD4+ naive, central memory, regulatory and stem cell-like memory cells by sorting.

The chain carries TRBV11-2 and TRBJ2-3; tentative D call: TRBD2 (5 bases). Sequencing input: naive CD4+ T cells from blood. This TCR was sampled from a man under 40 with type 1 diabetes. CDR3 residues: CASSLALASTDTQYF. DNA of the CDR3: TGTGCCAGCAGCTTAGCCCTAGCTAGCACAGATACGCAGTATTTT. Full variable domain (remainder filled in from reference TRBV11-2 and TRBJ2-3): EAGVAQSPRYKIIEKRQSVAFWCNPISGHATLYWYQQILGQGPKLLIQFQNNGVVDDSQLPKDRFSAERLKGVDSTLKIQPAKLEDSAVYLCASSLALASTDTQYFGPGTRLTVL.